Below are 14 T cell receptor beta chains sequenced from a single sample in a study of metastatic and nonmetastatic thyroid tumors. TCRdb reassembled clones from the PCR reads with MiXCR. The sample has about 28,000 clones, 15% to 20% seen once; the top ten hold approximately 4.5%. Treatment of any kind had been given to no patient before thyroid surgery. Specimen: blood. The receptors here all came from a female donor with papillary thyroid cancer or a benign thyroid nodule (not recorded which). Some clones in this sample may be carry-over from other donors' samples.

This clone was observed many times. The chain carries TRBV10-3 and TRBJ2-2; D is perhaps TRBD2 (6 bases). Germline loops: CDR1 ENHRY, CDR2 SYGVKD. The CDR3 is made up of 15 amino acids. Trimming removed 10 bases at V and 2 bases at J, with 17 bases between. CDR3 sequence: CASRGLLANTGELFF. In DNA, the CDR3 is TGTGCCAGCCGCGGCCTACTAGCCAACACCGGGGAGCTGTTTTTT.

This clone has at least ten counts. The CDR3 sequence is CASSPTSGGRGDTQYF. The DNA for the CDR3 is TGTGCCAGCAGCCCGACTAGCGGGGGCCGTGGAGATACGCAGTATTTT. This chain uses TRBV7-6 with TRBJ2-3; 12 positions agree with TRBD2. Unmatched junction bases numbered 8, after V lost 5 bases and J lost 5 bases. CDR3 size: 16 residues. Germline lookup yields CDR1 SGHVS and CDR2 FNYEAQ. The full variable domain, its missing parts supplied by reference TRBV7-6 and TRBJ2-3, is GAGVSQSPRYKVTKRGQDVALRCDPISGHVSLYWYRQALGQGPEFLTYFNYEAQQDKSGLPNDRFSAERPEGSISTLTIQRTEQRDSAMYRCASSPTSGGRGDTQYFGPGTRLTVL.

In its sample, this clone was seen many times. The chain joins TRBV5-6 to TRBJ2-7; perhaps TRBD2 as D (6 bases). CDR1 is SGHDT and CDR2 is YYEEEE in the germline V gene. This CDR3 has 14 residues. With 4 bases removed from V and 2 bases from J, the gap between germline ends came to 13 bases. CDR3 sequence: CASSPGTWTYEQYF. The CDR3 nucleotides read TGTGCCAGCAGCCCCGGGACTTGGACCTACGAGCAGTACTTC.

This clone was counted a few times. V usage is TRBV2 and J usage is TRBJ2-5; TRBD2 matches 10 bases. The V gene's germline CDR1 is SNHLY and CDR2 FYNNEI. Unmatched junction bases numbered 6, after V lost 0 bases and J lost 5 bases. This CDR3 has 16 amino acids. The CDR3 loop reads CASSEAGTSVAETQYF. The CDR3 nucleotides read TGTGCCAGCAGTGAAGCCGGGACTAGCGTCGCGGAGACCCAGTACTTC.

This chain links TRBV5-1 with TRBJ2-3; D ambiguous. This CDR3 comprises 17 residues. Per germline, CDR1 SGHRS and CDR2 YFSETQ. Trimming stripped 2 bases from V and 0 bases from J, with 16 bases between. The CDR3 bases are TGCGCCAGCAGCTTCTCACTGGACCCTTCTAGCACAGATACGCAGTATTTT. This translates into CASSFSLDPSSTDTQYF.

In this sample, this clone is medium-sized. DNA for the CDR3: TGTGCCAGCGGACCCCAGGCAGGCAGTAACACTGAAGCTTTCTTT. Its translation: CASGPQAGSNTEAFF. The chain employs TRBV6-1 and TRBJ1-1; D ambiguous. Germline V gene data show CDR1 as MNHNS and CDR2 as SASEGT. This CDR3 is 15 amino acids long. The V and J ends lost 8 bases and 2 bases respectively, with 18 bases between them.

By proportion, this clone is medium-sized. V and J are TRBV28 and TRBJ1-2; D perhaps matches TRBD1 (6 bases). V lost 5 bases and J 4 bases, leaving 11 bases between the germline ends. Germline V gene data show CDR1 as MDHEN and CDR2 as SYDVKM. The CDR3 totals 13 residues. CDR3 DNA sequence: TGTGCCAGCAGTCTCAGGGGCCGCTATGGCTACACCTTC. Its protein product is CASSLRGRYGYTF.

This clone showed up many times. CDR3 sequence reads: CAWSAATNTGELFF. Here the CDR3 DNA reads TGTGCCTGGAGCGCCGCAACGAACACCGGGGAGCTGTTTTTT. The rearrangement joins TRBV30 to TRBJ2-2; unclear D gene. Germline assignment: CDR1 GTSNPN and CDR2 SVGIG (reference sequence). The CDR3 is 14 amino acids. Trimming shortened V by 3 bases and J by 0 bases, and 8 bases separated the two germline ends.

Concerning this clone itself: A much larger clone differs by one base, so this may be a read error. This chain connects TRBV18 to TRBJ2-3; D possibly corresponds to TRBD1 (6 bases). V lost 3 bases and J 1 base, leaving 17 bases between the germline ends. In germline, CDR1 is KGHSH, CDR2 LQKENI. The CDR3 runs 17 residues. For the CDR3, the DNA is TGTGCCAGCTCACCGGACAAGGGGGTCTTGGGCACAGATACGCAGTATTTT. Residues: CASSPDKGVLGTDTQYF.

Ten or more counts support this clone. The rearrangement uses TRBV5-1 and TRBJ1-6, with 11 positions matching TRBD1. CDR1 SGHRS and CDR2 YFSETQ come from the germline V gene. Germline trimming cut 3 bases from V and 7 bases from J; bases unmatched to any gene: 15. The CDR3 runs to 19 residues. For the CDR3, the DNA is TGCGCCAGCAGCTCACGTCCCGGGACAGGGGGACAGCCAAATTCACCCCTCCACTTT. Translated, it gives CASSSRPGTGGQPNSPLHF. The entire variable domain, with the rest obtained from reference TRBV5-1 and TRBJ1-6, is as follows: KAGVTQTPRYLIKTRGQQVTLSCSPISGHRSVSWYQQTPGQGLQFLFEYFSETQRNKGNFPGRFSGRQFSNSRSEMNVSTLELGDSALYLCASSSRPGTGGQPNSPLHFGNGTRLTVT.

In this sample, this clone turned up many times. This rearrangement joins TRBV20-1 to TRBJ2-1, with D unclear. Germline V CDR1 and CDR2: DFQATT, SNEGSKA (reference sequence). With 3 bases removed from V and 10 bases from J, the gap between germline ends came to 10 bases. The CDR3 is 11 residues long. The CDR3 DNA follows: TGCAGTGCTAGTAGGCTCGCCGAGCAGTTCTTC. As protein: CSASRLAEQFF.

This clone was counted ten times or more. The chain uses TRBV5-1 and TRBJ2-3, with D tentatively TRBD1 (5 bases). The CDR3 totals 15 residues. Germline V gene data show CDR1 as SGHRS and CDR2 as YFSETQ. With 0 bases removed from V and 2 bases from J, the gap between germline ends came to 10 bases. In DNA, the CDR3 is TGCGCCAGCAGCTTGGCACAGGCGTCCACAGATACGCAGTATTTT. This codes for CASSLAQASTDTQYF.

This clone was seen many times. The rearrangement uses TRBV20-1 and TRBJ2-7, with 9 bases fitting TRBD1. Losses at the gene ends were 6 bases for V and 5 bases for J; bases not matched to a gene: 14. The CDR3 consists of 15 residues. Germline V gene data show CDR1 as DFQATT and CDR2 as SNEGSKA (reference sequence). The CDR3 region is CSARKGTGRYDEQYF. DNA of the CDR3: TGCAGTGCGAGAAAAGGGACAGGGAGGTATGACGAGCAGTACTTC.

In DNA, the CDR3 is TGTGCCAGCAGTGTCGGACTAGGCGAGCAGTACTTC. This sequence encodes CASSVGLGEQYF. This rearrangement joins TRBV12-3 or TRBV12-4 to TRBJ2-7, with TRBD2 identical over 7 bases. The CDR3 is 12 residues long. The V and J ends lost 5 bases and 6 bases, in that order; junction bases with no gene match: 4.